A single sample gave rise to the 27 T cell receptor beta chains below, sequenced in a study of T cells after yellow fever vaccination. TCRdb re-called the 5' RACE reads through MiXCR, storing one row per CDR3 protein. The sample consists of a few hundred thousand distinct CDR3 sequences, about a sixth of them appearing once. The source material was PBMCs, sampled 5 days after the first yellow fever vaccination. These receptor sequences come from a man aged 18 to 35 who received the YFV17D yellow fever vaccine.

This chain uses TRBV4-2 with TRBJ2-7, with 15 positions matching TRBD2. V lost 3 bases, J lost 9 bases, and 9 bases stayed unmatched. This CDR3 has 16 residues. Germline V gene data show CDR1 as LGHNA and CDR2 as YNFKEQ. In DNA, the CDR3 is TGTGCCAGCAGCCATACGAGGACTAGCGGGGGGGCAGTGCAGTACTTC. Amino acid sequence: CASSHTRTSGGAVQYF.

The sample holds a few counts of this clonotype. The rearrangement links TRBV12-3 or TRBV12-4 to TRBJ1-5; tentatively, D is TRBD1 (6 bases). V was trimmed by 6 bases and J by 4 bases, leaving 19 bases between them. This CDR3 spans 16 amino acids. CDR3 sequence reads: CASSLGEGGGNQPQHF. The CDR3 DNA follows: TGTGCCAGCAGCCTAGGCGAGGGAGGGGGGAATCAGCCCCAGCATTTT.

This clonotype has more than one count but fewer than ten. The chain carries TRBV24-1 and TRBJ2-1, with TRBD2 as a possible D gene (6 bases). Trimming removed 3 bases from V and 4 bases from J, with 18 bases in between. CDR1 and CDR2 (germline): KGHDR, SFDVKD. The CDR3 is made up of 17 amino acids. In DNA, the CDR3 is TGTGCCACCAGTGATCCCGCCATTGCGGGGAGTTACAATGAGCAGTTCTTC. Translating it yields CATSDPAIAGSYNEQFF.

This clonotype has a handful of counts. The V call is TRBV7-2, the J call TRBJ2-5; D ambiguous. V shed 6 bases and J shed 4 bases, with 18 bases lying between them. The germline gives CDR1 SGHTA, CDR2 FQGNSA. The CDR3 contains 15 residues. Here the CDR3 DNA reads TGTGCCAGCAGACCAACCCCTAATCCGGCAGAGACCCAGTACTTC. Amino acid sequence: CASRPTPNPAETQYF.

This clonotype was counted only a few times. The V call is TRBV4-1, the J call TRBJ1-4, with a possible D match to TRBD1 (5 bases). The length of the CDR3 is 13 residues. Germline CDR1 reads MGHRA; CDR2 reads YSYEKL. V dropped 1 base and J dropped 8 bases, with 8 bases sitting between them. The CDR3 DNA reads TGCGCCAGCAGCCAAGTGGCAGGGGAAAAACTGTTTTTT. It codes for CASSQVAGEKLFF.

This clonotype has just one count. This chain joins TRBV7-3 and TRBJ2-1, with D possibly being TRBD2 (7 bases). The germline CDR1 and CDR2 sequences are SGHTA and FQGTGA. The V end lost 3 bases, the J end lost 4 bases, and 19 bases lay between the germline ends. The CDR3 runs to 17 residues. The CDR3, as DNA: TGTGCCAGCAGCTTCGGGGAGGGGGATACACAATACAATGAGCAGTTCTTC. Translated: CASSFGEGDTQYNEQFF. Combining the CDR3 with reference TRBV7-3 and TRBJ2-1 gives the whole variable domain GAGVSQTPSNKVTEKGKYVELRCDPISGHTALYWYRQSLGQGPEFLIYFQGTGAADDSGLPNDRFFAVRPEGSVSTLKIQRTERGDSAVYLCASSFGEGDTQYNEQFFGPGTRLTVL.

The chain employs TRBV4-2 and TRBJ2-3; 10 bases are shared with TRBD2. The ends lost 6 bases at V and 3 bases at J; junction bases unmatched: 6. Germline lookup yields CDR1 LGHNA and CDR2 YNFKEQ. The CDR3 loop spans 15 amino acids. CDR3 protein: CASRERGGPTDTQYF. The CDR3 region has the DNA TGTGCCAGCAGGGAGCGGGGGGGCCCGACAGATACGCAGTATTTT.

This clonotype was detected only a few times. The chain uses TRBV11-2 and TRBJ2-5, with 12 bases that match TRBD2. Germline CDR1 is SGHAT and CDR2 is FQNNGV. This CDR3 contains 17 residues. Germline trimming cut 5 bases from V and 0 bases from J; bases unmatched to any gene: 7. The CDR3 bases are TGTGCCAGCAGCAAGACTAGCGGGGGAGTGTACCAAGAGACCCAGTACTTC. Protein: CASSKTSGGVYQETQYF.

In its sample, this clonotype was seen a few times. The chain uses TRBV7-9 and TRBJ2-7; TRBD1 aligns across 9 bases. The V and J ends lost 3 bases and 6 bases, in that order; junction bases with no gene match: 6. Germline V gene data show CDR1 as SEHNR and CDR2 as FQNEAQ (reference sequence). This CDR3 is built from 14 residues. The DNA for the CDR3 is TGTGCCAGCAGCTTTGGACAGGGGAACGGCGAGCAGTACGTC. Its protein product is CASSFGQGNGEQYV.

This clonotype appeared a few times. V and J are TRBV7-6 and TRBJ2-1; 10 positions match TRBD2. Germline lookup yields CDR1 SGHVS and CDR2 FNYEAQ. The junction had 9 bases not matched to a gene; V was cut back by 0 bases and J by 7 bases. This CDR3 has 17 amino acids. CDR3 in amino acids: CASSLARGAGGRNEQFF. CDR3 bases: TGTGCCAGCAGCTTAGCGCGGGGAGCGGGGGGGCGAAATGAGCAGTTCTTC.

The gene calls are TRBV5-1 and TRBJ2-5, with 12 bases identical to TRBD2. This CDR3 region has 17 residues. Germline V gene sequence: CDR1 SGHRS, CDR2 YFSETQ. With V trimmed by 2 bases and J by 7 bases, 12 bases remained unmatched. CDR3 nucleotides: TGCGCCAGCAGCTTCTCCCCTAGCGGGGGGGGGGTTGTGACCCAGTACTTC. This gives the protein CASSFSPSGGGVVTQYF. The whole variable domain, filled in from reference TRBV5-1 and TRBJ2-5, reads KAGVTQTPRYLIKTRGQQVTLSCSPISGHRSVSWYQQTPGQGLQFLFEYFSETQRNKGNFPGRFSGRQFSNSRSEMNVSTLELGDSALYLCASSFSPSGGGVVTQYFGPGTRLLVL.

This chain connects TRBV15 to TRBJ1-2, with D unresolved. The CDR3 is 12 residues long. CDR1 LNHNV and CDR2 YYDKDF come from the germline V gene (reference sequence). Between the trimmed V and J ends, which lost 5 bases and 5 bases, there was a span of 9 bases. The CDR3: CATSGDRYGYTF. The CDR3 DNA reads TGTGCCACCAGCGGTGACCGATATGGCTACACCTTC.

The chain couples TRBV27 to TRBJ2-1, with 11 bases fitting TRBD2. Germline CDR1 reads MNHEY; CDR2 reads SMNVEV (reference sequence). Losses at the gene ends were 0 bases for V and 1 base for J; bases not matched to a gene: 8. The CDR3 sequence is 19 residues long. The DNA of the CDR3 is TGTGCCAGCAGTTTATCGGTACTAGCGGGGGATCGTTCCTACAATGAGCAGTTCTTC. It codes for CASSLSVLAGDRSYNEQFF.

This clonotype was seen a few times. V and J are TRBV4-3 and TRBJ2-1; D may correspond to TRBD1 or TRBD2 (6 bases each). V lost 3 bases, J lost 8 bases, and 17 bases lay in between. CDR1 is LGHNA, CDR2 YSLEER, per germline. The CDR3 is 15 amino acids. CDR3 residues: CASSHRGPHWDEQFF. The DNA of the CDR3 is TGCGCCAGCAGCCACCGGGGGCCTCACTGGGATGAGCAGTTCTTC.

This clonotype was seen more than once but under ten times. J is TRBJ2-3 and V is TRBV9; D may be TRBD2 (5 bases). V was clipped by 2 bases and J by 2 bases, with 15 bases between them. Germline V CDR1 and CDR2: SGDLS, YYNGEE. The CDR3 has 16 amino acids. CDR3 in amino acids: CASSVSARRDTDTQYF. The DNA of the CDR3 is TGTGCCAGCAGCGTCAGCGCTCGACGGGACACAGATACGCAGTATTTT.

This clonotype occurred a few times. This chain connects TRBV20-1 to TRBJ2-3, with 10 bases identical to TRBD2. This CDR3 contains 17 residues. The V segment lost 6 bases and the J segment 1 base; nucleotides outside the gene matches: 13. CDR1 DFQATT and CDR2 SNEGSKA come from the germline V gene (reference sequence). This chain's CDR3 is CSARWASGGRRTDTQYF. The CDR3 coding sequence is TGCAGTGCACGATGGGCTAGCGGGGGTCGACGCACAGATACGCAGTATTTT.

This clonotype was seen a few times. V and J are TRBV12-3 or TRBV12-4 and TRBJ1-5; 7 nucleotides align to TRBD1. The CDR3 contains 15 residues. V trimming: 1 base; J trimming: 5 bases; junction bases outside the gene matches: 5. The CDR3 nucleotides are TGTGCCAGCAGTTTAGAAGGGGGCGCTTATCAGCCCCAGCATTTT. Amino acids: CASSLEGGAYQPQHF.

The J gene is TRBJ2-2, the V gene TRBV12-3 or TRBV12-4; TRBD1 is a possible D gene (6 bases). The ends were cut back, 5 bases at V and 4 bases at J, with 26 bases in the middle. The CDR3 is 19 residues long. The CDR3 loop reads CASSNRGVLGHSPTGELFF. The CDR3 coding sequence is TGTGCCAGCAGTAATCGAGGGGTTTTGGGACACTCGCCCACCGGGGAGCTGTTTTTT.

This clonotype showed up just a few times. The chain couples TRBV29-1 to TRBJ2-2; 7 nucleotides align to TRBD1. The CDR3 is 15 residues long. V lost 4 bases and J lost 3; bases outside the gene matches: 8. Germline CDR1 reads SQVTM; CDR2 reads ANQGSEA. The CDR3 spells CSVVGQGEDTGELFF. DNA for the CDR3: TGCAGCGTTGTCGGGCAGGGGGAAGACACCGGGGAGCTGTTTTTT.

A single count supports this clonotype. A much larger clone differs from this one at a single base, so this may be a read error. This chain links TRBV24-1 with TRBJ1-2; a weak D match, TRBD1 (5 bases). In germline, CDR1 is KGHDR, CDR2 SFDVKD. This CDR3 spans 13 amino acids. The CDR3 DNA is TGTGCCACCAGTCGGGGGACGAACTATGGCTACTCCTTC. This encodes CATSRGTNYGYSF.

The CDR3 reads CASSYSGGRWDEQYF. The CDR3 coding sequence is TGTGCCAGCAGTTACTCGGGGGGGCGTTGGGACGAGCAGTACTTC. V gene TRBV6-5 combines with J gene TRBJ2-7, with D tentatively TRBD2 (7 bases). This CDR3 region has 15 residues. Germline V gene lookup returns CDR1 MNHEY and CDR2 SVGAGI. Trimming shortened V by 0 bases and J by 5 bases, and 14 bases separated the two germline ends.

This chain uses TRBV5-1 with TRBJ1-2, with D tentatively TRBD1 (6 bases). CDR1 SGHRS and CDR2 YFSETQ come from the germline V gene. The CDR3 has 14 amino acids. V was shortened by 5 bases and J by 10 bases, with 21 bases between the two germline ends. The CDR3, as DNA: TGCGCCAGCAGTTTCACAGGGTTGAGCCTGGACTACACCTTC. Encoded protein: CASSFTGLSLDYTF.

This clonotype came up a few times. The chain uses TRBV6-5 and TRBJ2-3, with 7 positions matching TRBD2. This CDR3 comprises 16 residues. Trimming at V came to 3 bases and at J to 6 bases, leaving 12 bases not matched to a gene. From germline, CDR1 is MNHEY and CDR2 SVGAGI. The CDR3 is CASSYSSGTVMDTQYF. The CDR3 DNA reads TGTGCCAGCAGTTATTCAAGCGGGACTGTCATGGATACGCAGTATTTT.

This clonotype was seen more than once but under ten times. This rearrangement joins TRBV7-9 to TRBJ2-2, with D unresolved. The CDR3 extends over 13 amino acids. Germline assignment: CDR1 SEHNR and CDR2 FQNEAQ (reference sequence). V lost 5 bases and J lost 3, with 7 bases in between. The CDR3 DNA is TGTGCCAGCAGCCAGATGGACACCGGGGAGCTGTTTTTT. This gives the protein CASSQMDTGELFF. The whole variable domain, remainder taken from reference TRBV7-9 and TRBJ2-2, is DTGVSQNPRHKITKRGQNVTFRCDPISEHNRLYWYRQTLGQGPEFLTYFQNEAQLEKSRLLSDRFSAERPKGSFSTLEIQRTEQGDSAMYLCASSQMDTGELFFGEGSRLTVL.

This clonotype occurred a few times. V gene TRBV12-3 or TRBV12-4 combines with J gene TRBJ1-5, with D unclear. With 7 bases removed from V and 0 bases from J, the gap between germline ends came to 13 bases. This CDR3 region has 15 residues. In nucleotides, the CDR3 is TGTGCCAGCACCCTCCTGGAGGCTAGCAATCAGCCCCAGCATTTT. As protein: CASTLLEASNQPQHF.

This clonotype was detected ten times or more. J is TRBJ2-3 and V is TRBV9; the D gene is possibly TRBD2 (6 bases). Trimming shortened V by 3 bases and J by 4 bases, and 9 bases separated the two germline ends. This CDR3 has 13 amino acids. Germline CDR1 and CDR2: SGDLS and YYNGEE. CDR3 loop: CASSETGADTQYF. As DNA, the CDR3 is TGTGCCAGCAGCGAAACGGGGGCAGATACGCAGTATTTT.

Only a few counts were recorded for this clonotype. The chain has TRBV4-2 and TRBJ1-2; possible D gene TRBD1, 6 bases. CDR1 is LGHNA, CDR2 YNFKEQ, per germline. The CDR3 sequence is 13 residues long. V lost 5 bases to trimming and J lost 4 bases, with 11 bases between them. The CDR3 region has the DNA TGTGCCAGCAGCACCGGACAGAGCTATGGCTACACCTTC. Translated, it gives CASSTGQSYGYTF.